Each of the 19 T cell receptor beta chains below was sequenced from the same sample in a study of blood T cell repertoires in COVID-19. Some clones are missing from TCRdb's copy, which holds only in-frame ones; the method was immunoSEQ multiplex PCR. Of under 35,000 clones in the sample, 85% to 90% are singletons; the top ten hold roughly 7%. Sequenced input: peripheral blood. Receptors were obtained from a human donor in a cohort sampled during active COVID-19.

A few counts support this clone. V usage is TRBV10-1 and J usage is TRBJ2-7; tentative D call: TRBD2 (5 bases). Trimming took 3 bases from V and 6 from J, leaving 15 bases between them. CDR3 length equals 14 residues. Looked up from germline, CDR1 is WNHNN and CDR2 is SYGVQD (reference sequence). Here the CDR3 reads CASSDAGESGEQYF. The CDR3 coding sequence is TGCGCCAGCAGTGATGCCGGGGAAAGTGGCGAGCAGTACTTC.

The CDR3 here is CAWSPLSYNEQFF. CDR3 nucleotides: TGTGCCTGGAGTCCTCTTTCCTACAATGAGCAGTTCTTC. This rearrangement joins TRBV30 to TRBJ2-1; D ambiguous. CDR1 is GTSNPN, CDR2 SVGIG, per germline (reference sequence). Trimming left V 2 bases short and J 1 base short, with 6 bases between. The CDR3 runs to 13 residues.

The J gene is TRBJ1-1, the V gene TRBV7-9, with D perhaps TRBD1 (6 bases). This CDR3 comprises 14 residues. The V end lost 1 base, the J end lost 1 base, and 7 bases lay between the germline ends. Germline-derived CDR1 and CDR2 are SEHNR and FQNEAQ (reference sequence). The CDR3 nucleotides read TGTGCCAGCAGCTTAGTGGGGGCGAACACTGAAGCTTTCTTT. Amino acids: CASSLVGANTEAFF.

The chain joins TRBV18 to TRBJ1-1, with D possibly matching TRBD1 (5 bases). This CDR3 is built from 17 residues. Trimming shortened V by 1 base and J by 2 bases, and 17 bases separated the two germline ends. Germline CDR1 KGHSH, CDR2 LQKENI. The chain's CDR3 is CASSPLRGDGRNTEAFF. The CDR3 DNA reads TGTGCCAGCTCACCACTCCGGGGGGACGGACGCAACACTGAAGCTTTCTTT.

This rearrangement joins TRBV19 to TRBJ1-5; 7 nucleotides match TRBD1. The CDR3 length is 14 residues. Trimming took 2 bases from V and 6 from J; bases not matched to a gene: 4. Germline V gene sequence: CDR1 LNHDA, CDR2 SQIVND (reference sequence). The CDR3 region has the DNA TGTGCCAGTAGTATACGACAGGGCTTTCAGCCCCAGCATTTT. It codes for CASSIRQGFQPQHF. The variable domain in full, completed from reference TRBV19 and TRBJ1-5, reads DGGITQSPKYLFRKEGQNVTLSCEQNLNHDAMYWYRQDPGQGLRLIYYSQIVNDFQKGDIAEGYSVSREKKESFPLTVTSAQKNPTAFYLCASSIRQGFQPQHFGDGTRLSIL.

The rearrangement uses TRBV5-8 and TRBJ1-2; 7 bases align to TRBD1. This CDR3 is built from 16 residues. J gave up 0 bases and V 4 bases, and 9 bases lay outside the gene matches. Per germline, CDR1 SGHTS and CDR2 YDEGEE. CDR3: CASSSRRQGTNYGYTF. CDR3 nucleotide sequence: TGTGCCAGCAGCAGCCGTCGACAGGGTACTAACTATGGCTACACCTTC.

This chain uses TRBV6-5 with TRBJ1-2; D is unclear. The length of the CDR3 is 13 residues. V lost 0 bases and J lost 5, with 7 bases in between. The germline V gene has CDR1 MNHEY and CDR2 SVGAGI. The CDR3 region has the DNA TGTGCCAGCAGTTACTCGATCCGGTATGGCTACACCTTC. Its protein product is CASSYSIRYGYTF.

CDR3 region: CSAEGQGAGTEAFF. In DNA form, the CDR3 reads TGCAGCGCCGAAGGACAGGGGGCCGGCACTGAAGCTTTCTTT. The chain combines TRBV29-1 with TRBJ1-1; 11 nucleotides agree with TRBD1. CDR3 length: 14 residues. Germline V gene lookup returns CDR1 SQVTM and CDR2 ANQGSEA. V trimming: 7 bases; J trimming: 4 bases; junction bases outside the gene matches: 8.

V usage is TRBV18 and J usage is TRBJ2-7; a possible D gene is TRBD1 (6 bases). The V end lost 2 bases, the J end lost 6 bases, and 14 bases lay between the germline ends. This CDR3 is 14 amino acids long. CDR1 is KGHSH, CDR2 LQKENI, per germline. The CDR3 region has the DNA TGTGCCAGCTCACCAACGACAGGTCAAGGCGAGCAGTACTTC. As protein: CASSPTTGQGEQYF.

The V gene is TRBV10-3, the J gene TRBJ2-7, with 8 bases lining up with TRBD1. The CDR3 sequence is 14 residues long. V shed 5 bases, J shed 6 bases, and the junction held 9 bases outside the gene matches. Germline CDR1 and CDR2: ENHRY and SYGVKD. This CDR3 is CAISRDRFQGEQYF. CDR3 coding DNA: TGTGCCATCAGTAGGGACAGGTTCCAAGGCGAGCAGTACTTC.

V and J are TRBV5-6 and TRBJ2-2; no firm D call. The CDR3 has 14 amino acids. The germline V and J ends were trimmed by 2 bases and 4 bases, with 9 bases remaining between them. Per the germline V gene, CDR1 is SGHDT and CDR2 is YYEEEE. The CDR3 reads CASSFFQVTGELFF. CDR3 sequence (DNA): TGTGCCAGCAGCTTCTTCCAGGTCACCGGGGAGCTGTTTTTT.

The chain couples TRBV19 to TRBJ2-7; 8 bases match TRBD1. The CDR3 consists of 13 residues. Trimming took 8 bases from V and 3 from J; bases not matched to a gene: 6. Germline CDR1 reads LNHDA; CDR2 reads SQIVND (reference sequence). The CDR3 DNA reads TGTGCCAGTTCTAGACAGGGGCTCTACGAGCAGTACTTC. This translates into CASSRQGLYEQYF.

The V gene is TRBV5-1, the J gene TRBJ2-1, with TRBD2 identical over 9 bases. Germline V gene data show CDR1 as SGHRS and CDR2 as YFSETQ. J gave up 3 bases and V 4 bases, and 5 bases lay outside the gene matches. The CDR3 sequence is 15 residues long. CDR3 region: CASSVAGERYNEQFF. The CDR3 DNA follows: TGCGCCAGCAGCGTAGCGGGAGAGCGCTACAATGAGCAGTTCTTC.

The J gene is TRBJ2-5, the V gene TRBV11-2; 8 bases fit TRBD2. Germline-derived CDR1 and CDR2 are SGHAT and FQNNGV. The CDR3 sequence is 14 residues long. Unmatched junction bases numbered 6, after V lost 5 bases and J lost 4 bases. Written as DNA, the CDR3 is TGTGCCAGCAGCCGGTACGGGAGGGGAGAGACCCAGTACTTC. Translated: CASSRYGRGETQYF.

This sequence joins TRBV11-3 and TRBJ2-3; possible D gene TRBD1, 5 bases. The germline V and J ends were trimmed by 1 base and 2 bases, with 10 bases remaining between them. Germline V CDR1 and CDR2: SGHNT, YENEEA. The CDR3 is 15 residues long. The CDR3 sequence: CASSLVPGPTDTQYF. CDR3 in DNA: TGTGCCAGCAGCTTAGTTCCAGGGCCCACAGATACGCAGTATTTT.

This rearrangement joins TRBV6-5 to TRBJ1-1; D is undetermined. The V and J ends lost 6 bases and 2 bases respectively, with 7 bases between them. CDR1 is MNHEY, CDR2 SVGAGI, per germline. The CDR3 is 12 residues long. In nucleotides, the CDR3 is TGTGCCAGCAGATCAGGAAACACTGAAGCTTTCTTT. Its translation: CASRSGNTEAFF.

This clone appeared once. The chain is built from TRBV30 and TRBJ1-3; no clear D. This CDR3 spans 15 amino acids. Germline lookup yields CDR1 GTSNPN and CDR2 SVGIG (reference sequence). Trimming cost V 0 bases and J 0 bases, with 9 bases left between them. Here the CDR3 DNA reads TGTGCCTGGAGTGTAAGCGTTACCTCTGGAAACACCATATATTTT. Its protein is CAWSVSVTSGNTIYF.

CDR3 amino acids: CASSSSDRGSYEQYF. The CDR3 DNA reads as TGTGCCAGCAGCTCCTCCGACAGGGGCTCCTACGAGCAGTACTTC. The chain combines TRBV27 with TRBJ2-7, with 8 bases lining up with TRBD1. This CDR3 spans 15 amino acids. From germline, CDR1 is MNHEY and CDR2 SMNVEV (reference sequence). Losses at the gene ends were 6 bases for V and 0 bases for J; bases not matched to a gene: 7.

The CDR3 DNA reads TGTGCCATCAGTGCCCTTACGACTAGCCATAACACCGGGGAGCTGTTTTTT. Its translation is CAISALTTSHNTGELFF. This chain connects TRBV10-3 to TRBJ2-2; 7 bases fit TRBD2. Germline CDR1 ENHRY, CDR2 SYGVKD. The CDR3 contains 17 residues. V dropped 4 bases and J dropped 2; count of bases not matched to a gene: 10.